The 5 T cell receptor beta chains in this list originate from one sample, sequenced in a study of metastatic and nonmetastatic thyroid tumors. All patients were untreated before thyroid surgery. Via MiXCR, TCRdb re-called the PCR reads. In the table there are around 26,000 clones, 20% to 25% of which are singletons. The sequencing sample was made of adjacent normal tissue. The source is a female donor with papillary thyroid cancer or a benign thyroid nodule (not recorded which). Some clones in this sample may be carry-over from other donors' samples.

The chain has TRBV11-2 and TRBJ2-3; the match to TRBD2 covers 12 bases. Germline CDR1 and CDR2: SGHAT and FQNNGV. The CDR3 is 17 residues long. V lost 1 base, J lost 7 bases, and 9 bases stayed unmatched. CDR3 coding DNA: TGTGCCAGCAGCTTAGGTCCTAGCGGGAGGGCCGCGAATACGCAGTATTTT. It specifies CASSLGPSGRAANTQYF.

Remarks on this clone: The junction departs from the called germline gene at one end, perhaps through a read error. The gene calls are TRBV2 and TRBJ1-6; 8 positions match TRBD1. The V gene's germline CDR1 is SNHLY and CDR2 FYNNEI. The CDR3 runs to 13 residues. CDR3 in DNA: TGTGCCAGCAAAAGGGACAGGTCGCAACCCCTCCTCTTT. As protein: CASKRDRSQPLLF.

In its sample, this clone was seen a few times. This sequence joins TRBV27 and TRBJ2-7; the D gene is possibly TRBD2 (6 bases). The CDR3 totals 13 residues. V was pared by 10 bases and J by 3 bases, with 16 bases between. CDR1 and CDR2 from the germline V gene are MNHEY and SMNVEV (reference sequence). CDR3 residues: CATMNDGGYEQYF. For the CDR3, the DNA is TGTGCCACCATGAATGACGGGGGCTACGAGCAGTACTTC.

Of note for this clone: One base away lies a much larger clone, so this may be a sequencing read error. CDR3 region: CASSLAHPLLAGGPGEQFF. DNA for the CDR3: TGTGCCAGCAGCTTGGCCCACCCCTTACTAGCGGGAGGGCCAGGTGAGCAGTTCTTC. The chain recombines TRBV5-4 with TRBJ2-1; 13 bases match TRBD2. CDR1 and CDR2 (germline): SGHNT, YYREEE (reference sequence). The CDR3 has 19 residues. The ends lost 0 bases at V and 9 bases at J; junction bases unmatched: 15.

This clone was seen at least ten times. J is TRBJ1-4 and V is TRBV30, with TRBD1 matching over 7 bases. The CDR3 runs 14 residues. Trimming at V came to 1 base and at J to 11 bases, leaving 10 bases not matched to a gene. The germline CDR1 and CDR2 sequences are GTSNPN and SVGIG (reference sequence). The CDR3 is CAWSARDSSWKLFF. The CDR3, as DNA: TGTGCCTGGAGTGCGCGGGACAGCTCCTGGAAACTGTTTTTT.